What follows is one TCR beta chain and its context. What it binds is unknown. The source of the sample is a study of T cells expressing NK-cell markers. As for the study in general: The study drew TCR beta repertoires from sorted CD3+CD56+NKG2C+, CD3+CD56+NKG2C- and CD3+CD56-NKG2C+ T cells. The study, taken as a whole, reports: In a group of 5 or 6 donors, dominant NKG2C+ clonotypes represented about 1.0-7.5% of CD8+ T cells. There remained a lack of clarity about HCMV specificity of expanded NKG2C+ T cell clones.

TCRdb reanalyzed the 5' RACE reads, giving one entry per CDR3 protein sequence and no DNA. The sample's table shows about 460,000 distinct CDR3 sequences. Germline CDR1 reads LNHDA; CDR2 reads SQIVND (reference sequence). This CDR3 has 12 amino acids. Sequenced input: blood T cells: a sorted CD56 or NKG2C T cell subset, CD4+ or CD8+ T cells, or bulk PBMC T cells (not recorded which). The sequence was collected from a woman in her 50s in good health. The chain couples TRBV19 to TRBJ2-1; with no DNA, the TCRdb D assignment of TRBD2 cannot be verified. The CDR3 protein is CASSNGLNEQFF.